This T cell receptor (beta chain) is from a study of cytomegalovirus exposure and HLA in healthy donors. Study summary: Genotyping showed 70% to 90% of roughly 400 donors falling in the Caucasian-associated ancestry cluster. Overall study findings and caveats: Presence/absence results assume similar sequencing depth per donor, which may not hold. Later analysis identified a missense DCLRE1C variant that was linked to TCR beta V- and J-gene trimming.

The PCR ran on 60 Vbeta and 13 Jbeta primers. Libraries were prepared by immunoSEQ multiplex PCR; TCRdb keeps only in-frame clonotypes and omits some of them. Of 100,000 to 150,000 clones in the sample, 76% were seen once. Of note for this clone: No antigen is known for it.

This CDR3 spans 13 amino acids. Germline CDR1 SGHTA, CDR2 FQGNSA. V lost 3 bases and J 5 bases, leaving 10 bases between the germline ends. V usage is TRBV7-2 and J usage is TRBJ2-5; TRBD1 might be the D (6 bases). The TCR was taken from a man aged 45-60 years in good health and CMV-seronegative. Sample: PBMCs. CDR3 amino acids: CASSFPRGETQYF. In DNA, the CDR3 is TGTGCCAGCAGCTTTCCTAGGGGGGAGACCCAGTACTTC.